These 6 T cell receptor beta chains were sequenced from one sample in a study of blood T cell repertoires in COVID-19. Generated by immunoSEQ multiplex PCR, the TCRdb table keeps only in-frame clones and is missing some. The table lists under 250,000 clones, around 90% of them singletons. Sequenced sample: peripheral blood. Receptors were obtained from a man between 60 and 75 years old who had recovered from COVID-19.

The chain has TRBV7-2 and TRBJ1-1, with 7 bases that match TRBD1. Germline-derived CDR1 and CDR2 are SGHTA and FQGNSA. The length of the CDR3 is 14 residues. The V gene end was trimmed by 1 base and the J gene end by 5 bases; junction bases not matched to a gene: 4. The CDR3, as DNA: TGTGCCAGCAGCTTAGGGACCAGGGGGACTGAAGCTTTCTTT. This sequence encodes CASSLGTRGTEAFF.

DNA of the CDR3: TGTGCCAGCAGCTTGGACCCCACAGGTGAGCAGTTCTTC. Translating gives CASSLDPTGEQFF. This chain links TRBV7-3 with TRBJ2-1; D might be TRBD1 (5 bases). With 3 bases removed from V and 9 bases from J, the gap between germline ends came to 12 bases. Germline CDR1 reads SGHTA; CDR2 reads FQGTGA. This CDR3 contains 13 residues.

The genes are TRBV13 and TRBJ1-3; D perhaps matches TRBD1 (6 bases). This CDR3 comprises 13 residues. V lost 3 bases and J 5 bases, leaving 8 bases between the germline ends. Germline CDR1 PRHDT, CDR2 FYEKMQ (reference sequence). CDR3 in amino acids: CASSFTGRNTIYF. The DNA of the CDR3 is TGTGCCAGCAGCTTTACAGGGCGAAACACCATATATTTT.

V usage is TRBV5-1 and J usage is TRBJ2-7, with 11 nucleotides matching TRBD1. The CDR3 is 15 amino acids. Looked up from germline, CDR1 is SGHRS and CDR2 is YFSETQ. V was pared by 5 bases and J by 4 bases, with 8 bases of the junction left unmatched. CDR3 in DNA: TGCGCCAGCAGTGGCCGGGGACAGGGGGAGTACGAGCAGTACTTC. It specifies CASSGRGQGEYEQYF.

This sequence joins TRBV15 and TRBJ2-7, with 7 bases matching TRBD1. Germline V gives CDR1 LNHNV, CDR2 YYDKDF (reference sequence). The CDR3 is 14 amino acids. The trim removed 2 bases at V and 2 bases at J, leaving 3 bases unmatched. Here the CDR3 reads CATSRKQGTYEQYF. In nucleotides, the CDR3 is TGTGCCACCAGCAGAAAACAGGGGACCTACGAGCAGTACTTC.

This sequence joins TRBV3-1 (or the pseudogene TRBV3-2) and TRBJ1-3; unclear D gene. Trimming stripped 1 base from V and 4 bases from J, with 8 bases between. The CDR3 is made up of 14 amino acids. Germline V lookup: CDR1 LGHDT, CDR2 YNNKEL (reference sequence). The CDR3: CASSQAGGGNTIYF. The DNA of the CDR3 is TGTGCCAGCAGCCAAGCGGGAGGCGGAAACACCATATATTTT.